The 14 T cell receptor beta chains presented below share a single source sample, sequenced in a study of blood T cell repertoires in COVID-19. TCRdb keeps only in-frame clones here, not all; method: immunoSEQ multiplex PCR. The sample includes 60,000 to 75,000 clones, roughly 90% of them seen just once. Input material: peripheral blood. The receptors derive from a man between 35 and 55 years old with COVID-19, enrolled during active disease.

The rearrangement links TRBV5-4 to TRBJ1-1, with a possible D match to TRBD1 (5 bases). The CDR3 totals 15 residues. V lost 4 bases and J 6 bases, leaving 19 bases between the germline ends. The germline V gene has CDR1 SGHNT and CDR2 YYREEE (reference sequence). The DNA for the CDR3 is TGTGCCAGCAGCGTCCAGGGTCTTGGTGAGGCTGAAGCTTTCTTT. It encodes CASSVQGLGEAEAFF.

The rearrangement joins TRBV6-5 to TRBJ1-3; 7 nucleotides match TRBD1. Germline CDR1 MNHEY, CDR2 SVGAGI. The CDR3 is 14 amino acids. Trimming at V came to 6 bases and at J to 4 bases, leaving 6 bases not matched to a gene. CDR3: CASRRDSPGNTIYF. The CDR3 nucleotides are TGTGCCAGCAGACGGGACAGTCCCGGAAACACCATATATTTT.

The rearrangement joins TRBV30 to TRBJ2-7, with D perhaps TRBD1 (5 bases). Per the germline V gene, CDR1 is GTSNPN and CDR2 is SVGIG (reference sequence). The CDR3 sequence is 12 residues long. With 5 bases removed from V and 6 bases from J, the gap between germline ends came to 14 bases. CDR3 sequence (DNA): TGTGCCTGGCAGGGTGTCTCGGCCGAGCAGTACTTC. The encoded protein is CAWQGVSAEQYF.

The V gene is TRBV5-4, the J gene TRBJ2-2; 9 nucleotides line up with TRBD1. Germline CDR1 and CDR2: SGHNT and YYREEE (reference sequence). The CDR3 contains 17 residues. The J segment lost 4 bases and the V segment lost 3 bases, leaving 10 bases of the junction unmatched. CDR3 coding DNA: TGTGCCAGCAGCTGGGTTACAGGGGGCTTTGGCACCGGGGAGCTGTTTTTT. The encoded protein is CASSWVTGGFGTGELFF.

V is TRBV7-9 and J is TRBJ1-1; tentatively, D is TRBD1 (5 bases). The germline V gene has CDR1 SEHNR and CDR2 FQNEAQ (reference sequence). CDR3 length: 12 residues. Trimming left V 8 bases short and J 4 bases short, with 11 bases between. The CDR3 nucleotides read TGTGCCAGCCCTCGGGGGTTCACTGAAGCTTTCTTT. This codes for CASPRGFTEAFF.

This chain links TRBV27 with TRBJ1-6, with D perhaps TRBD1 (5 bases). The CDR3 length is 13 residues. V shed 6 bases and J shed 8 bases, with 11 bases lying between them. CDR1 is MNHEY and CDR2 is SMNVEV in the germline V gene (reference sequence). The CDR3 here is CASRSGRYSPLHF. In DNA form, the CDR3 reads TGTGCCAGCAGGTCAGGGAGGTATTCACCCCTCCACTTT.

This clone was found once. The chain combines TRBV3-1 (or the pseudogene TRBV3-2) with TRBJ1-1; TRBD1 is a possible D gene (6 bases). CDR3 length: 13 amino acids. V was cut by 4 bases and J by 7 bases, with 13 bases left in between. Germline assignment: CDR1 LGHDT and CDR2 YNNKEL (reference sequence). The CDR3 nucleotides read TGTGCCAGCAGCCTAGGACAGAGCCTTGAAGCTTTCTTT. Its translation: CASSLGQSLEAFF.

The gene calls are TRBV19 and TRBJ1-2; D is unclear. There are 15 residues in the CDR3. CDR1 and CDR2 from the germline V gene are LNHDA and SQIVND (reference sequence). Trimming removed 1 base at V and 8 bases at J, with 17 bases between. The CDR3 sequence is CASSIALGDNGGYTF. Here the CDR3 DNA reads TGTGCCAGTAGTATAGCTTTGGGAGACAACGGGGGCTACACCTTC. Looking up the rest from reference TRBV19 and TRBJ1-2 gives the full variable domain: DGGITQSPKYLFRKEGQNVTLSCEQNLNHDAMYWYRQDPGQGLRLIYYSQIVNDFQKGDIAEGYSVSREKKESFPLTVTSAQKNPTAFYLCASSIALGDNGGYTFGSGTRLTVV.

The CDR3 sequence is CASSPGQVNEKLFF. CDR3 nucleotides: TGTGCCAGCAGCCCGGGACAAGTTAATGAAAAACTGTTTTTT. The chain links TRBV5-4 to TRBJ1-4; tentatively, D is TRBD1 (6 bases). The CDR3 loop spans 14 amino acids. The germline V gene has CDR1 SGHNT and CDR2 YYREEE (reference sequence). Trimming took off 4 bases at V and 4 bases at J, with 11 bases between the two ends.

The gene calls are TRBV15 and TRBJ1-4; 7 bases match TRBD1. This CDR3 region has 18 residues. V lost 0 bases to trimming and J lost 0 bases; unmatched junction nucleotides: 7. The germline CDR1 and CDR2 sequences are LNHNV and YYDKDF (reference sequence). CDR3: CATSRDVGQTTTNEKLFF. The CDR3 bases are TGTGCCACCAGCAGAGATGTGGGACAGACTACAACTAATGAAAAACTGTTTTTT.

The chain recombines TRBV5-4 with TRBJ2-1; maybe TRBD2 (5 bases). Trimming pared 4 bases from V and 0 bases from J, leaving 11 bases between. Per germline, CDR1 SGHNT and CDR2 YYREEE (reference sequence). This CDR3 region has 15 residues. Here the CDR3 reads CASSPSGNSYNEQFF. In DNA, the CDR3 is TGTGCCAGCAGCCCAAGCGGAAACTCCTACAATGAGCAGTTCTTC.

The chain recombines TRBV18 with TRBJ1-1, with 9 positions matching TRBD1. The ends lost 4 bases at V and 1 base at J; junction bases unmatched: 1. The CDR3 covers 14 residues. Germline lookup yields CDR1 KGHSH and CDR2 LQKENI. The CDR3 region is CASSLDRGNTEAFF. The CDR3 nucleotides read TGTGCCAGCTCACTGGACAGGGGGAACACTGAAGCTTTCTTT.

V is TRBV28 and J is TRBJ2-1; TRBD1 agrees at 8 bases. The junction had 9 bases not matched to a gene; V was cut back by 4 bases and J by 7 bases. Germline loops: CDR1 MDHEN, CDR2 SYDVKM. CDR3 length: 15 residues. CDR3 sequence reads: CASSSPGGRFNEQFF. CDR3 in DNA: TGTGCCAGCAGTTCCCCAGGGGGCCGTTTTAATGAGCAGTTCTTC.

V is TRBV7-9 and J is TRBJ1-4, with D unresolved. The CDR3 spans 15 residues. In germline, CDR1 is SEHNR, CDR2 FQNEAQ (reference sequence). V was pared by 4 bases and J by 5 bases, with 14 bases between. The CDR3 DNA reads as TGTGCCAGCAGCTCAGGCCTCTCCCCAAATGAAAAACTGTTTTTT. This encodes CASSSGLSPNEKLFF.